The 18 T cell receptor beta chains reported below all come from one sample, sequenced in a study of beta chain features in type 1 diabetes. The authors reverse transcribed all of the isolated RNA, so sequencing captured expressed TCRB transcripts. The repertoire was sequenced with immunoSEQ multiplex PCR; TCRdb's copy has only in-frame clones and lacks some. The sample consists of 680,000 or so clones, 15% to 18% of them appearing once. The sequenced sample consisted of naive CD4+ T cells from blood. These TCRs come from a man aged 18 to 29 in good health.

The J gene is TRBJ1-5, the V gene TRBV5-8, with TRBD1 matching 7 bases. Germline values: CDR1 SGHTS, CDR2 YDEGEE. The CDR3 loop spans 14 amino acids. Trimming took 0 bases from V and 9 from J; bases not matched to a gene: 6. The CDR3: CASSLATGMMPQHF. The CDR3 nucleotides read TGTGCCAGCAGCTTGGCGACAGGGATGATGCCCCAGCATTTT.

In its sample, this clone was seen a few times. This sequence joins TRBV9 and TRBJ2-2, with D tentatively TRBD1 (5 bases). This CDR3 contains 14 residues. Germline loops: CDR1 SGDLS, CDR2 YYNGEE. V was trimmed by 4 bases and J by 3 bases, leaving 10 bases between them. Here the CDR3 reads CASSPQGYTGELFF. The DNA of the CDR3 is TGTGCCAGCAGCCCCCAGGGATACACCGGGGAGCTGTTTTTT.

The DNA of the CDR3 is TGCGCCAGCAGCCTGGGACGGCATAACTATGGCTACACCTTC. Its translation is CASSLGRHNYGYTF. V and J are TRBV4-3 and TRBJ1-2; tentative D call: TRBD1 (5 bases). Germline V gene sequence: CDR1 LGHNA, CDR2 YSLEER. Trimming left V 4 bases short and J 1 base short, with 10 bases between. This CDR3 is 14 amino acids long.

This clone has just a few counts. V is TRBV18 and J is TRBJ2-1; 10 nucleotides align to TRBD1. Germline V gene sequence: CDR1 KGHSH, CDR2 LQKENI. This CDR3 contains 14 residues. V shed 4 bases and J 8 bases; nucleotides not matched to a gene: 5. CDR3 DNA: TGTGCCAGCTCACTGGGACAGGGGAGCGATGAGCAGTTCTTC. This sequence encodes CASSLGQGSDEQFF.

J is TRBJ1-5 and V is TRBV7-8; D unclear. Trimming shortened V by 0 bases and J by 0 bases, and 15 bases separated the two germline ends. Germline loops: CDR1 SGHVS, CDR2 FQNEAQ. CDR3 size: 18 residues. The CDR3 here is CASSLAGRWGYSNQPQHF. In DNA, the CDR3 is TGTGCCAGCAGCTTAGCAGGACGGTGGGGATATAGCAATCAGCCCCAGCATTTT.

This chain connects TRBV2 to TRBJ1-5, with a possible D match to TRBD1 (5 bases). The V end was cut by 6 bases, the J end by 6 bases, with 12 bases between. Germline V gene data show CDR1 as SNHLY and CDR2 as FYNNEI. The length of the CDR3 is 13 residues. The CDR3 DNA reads TGTGCCAGCAGAGGGACTGGGACTCAGCCCCAGCATTTT. Protein: CASRGTGTQPQHF.

This clone was counted a few times. This rearrangement joins TRBV4-2 to TRBJ2-2; possible D gene TRBD2, 5 bases. Trimming took off 4 bases at V and 3 bases at J, with 12 bases between the two ends. The CDR3 loop spans 15 amino acids. The germline V gene has CDR1 LGHNA and CDR2 YNFKEQ. In DNA, the CDR3 is TGTGCCAGCAGCCGAAGGACTGGCGACACCGGGGAGCTGTTTTTT. Translating gives CASSRRTGDTGELFF.

J is TRBJ2-7 and V is TRBV5-4; D is ambiguous. The CDR3 spans 13 residues. Trimming pared 4 bases from V and 2 bases from J, leaving 10 bases between. CDR1 is SGHNT and CDR2 is YYREEE in the germline V gene (reference sequence). In DNA, the CDR3 is TGTGCCAGCAGCCATGTCTCAACCTACGAGCAGTACTTC. Translating it yields CASSHVSTYEQYF. The full variable domain, completed using reference TRBV5-4 and TRBJ2-7, is ETGVTQSPTHLIKTRGQQVTLRCSSQSGHNTVSWYQQALGQGPQFIFQYYREEENGRGNFPPRFSGLQFPNYSSELNVNALELDDSALYLCASSHVSTYEQYFGPGTRLTVT.

This clone was detected a few times. J is TRBJ1-5 and V is TRBV27; TRBD1 aligns across 8 bases. V dropped 5 bases and J dropped 3; count of bases not matched to a gene: 6. Germline CDR1 MNHEY, CDR2 SMNVEV (reference sequence). The CDR3 extends over 15 amino acids. In DNA, the CDR3 is TGTGCCAGCAGTCCCCAGGACAGGGTCAATCAGCCCCAGCATTTT. Its translation is CASSPQDRVNQPQHF.

The chain combines TRBV18 with TRBJ2-5; 10 positions match TRBD1. The CDR3 loop spans 17 amino acids. The V and J ends lost 1 base and 5 bases, in that order; junction bases with no gene match: 10. Germline CDR1 KGHSH, CDR2 LQKENI. The CDR3 DNA reads TGTGCCAGCTCACCACAAGGACCCAGGACAGGGGGGGAGACCCAGTACTTC. The encoded protein is CASSPQGPRTGGETQYF.

This clone occurred a few times. The genes are TRBV5-4 and TRBJ1-4; no clear D gene. The germline V gene encodes CDR1 SGHNT and CDR2 YYREEE (reference sequence). The CDR3 covers 16 residues. The germline V and J ends were trimmed by 4 bases and 5 bases, with 18 bases remaining between them. CDR3 nucleotide sequence: TGTGCCAGCAGCCCGTTTCCTCGTTTTCGGAATGAAAAACTGTTTTTT. Translating gives CASSPFPRFRNEKLFF.

The chain recombines TRBV7-2 with TRBJ2-7; D possibly corresponds to TRBD2 (6 bases). V was clipped by 4 bases and J by 6 bases, with 10 bases between them. The germline V gene encodes CDR1 SGHTA and CDR2 FQGNSA. The CDR3 loop spans 12 amino acids. CDR3 region: CASSYAGFEQYF. Written as DNA, the CDR3 is TGTGCCAGCAGCTACGCGGGGTTCGAGCAGTACTTC.

DNA of the CDR3: TGTGCCAGCAGCGTAGATCAGGGAGTCTCCTACGAGCAGTACTTC. Its translation is CASSVDQGVSYEQYF. The rearrangement uses TRBV9 and TRBJ2-7; either TRBD1 or TRBD2 may fit D (5 bases each). The CDR3 has 15 amino acids. Germline loops: CDR1 SGDLS, CDR2 YYNGEE. Trimming pared 0 bases from V and 0 bases from J, leaving 10 bases between. Full variable domain (remainder filled in from reference TRBV9 and TRBJ2-7): DSGVTQTPKHLITATGQRVTLRCSPRSGDLSVYWYQQSLDQGLQFLIQYYNGEERAKGNILERFSAQQFPDLHSELNLSSLELGDSALYFCASSVDQGVSYEQYFGPGTRLTVT.

The CDR3 spells CASSDVIVGHLIHNEQFF. The CDR3 nucleotides are TGCGCCAGCAGTGATGTGATCGTGGGACACCTTATACACAATGAGCAGTTCTTC. This chain uses TRBV10-2 with TRBJ2-1; D is perhaps TRBD1 (6 bases). Trimming stripped 3 bases from V and 5 bases from J, with 23 bases between. CDR1 WSHSY and CDR2 SAAADI come from the germline V gene. This CDR3 is built from 18 residues.

The J gene is TRBJ1-6, the V gene TRBV19; D remains ambiguous. In germline, CDR1 is LNHDA, CDR2 SQIVND (reference sequence). The CDR3 consists of 17 residues. Trimming removed 3 bases from V and 8 bases from J, with 20 bases in between. The CDR3 sequence is CASSIMGLGFTDSPLHF. The CDR3 bases are TGTGCCAGTAGTATCATGGGTCTCGGATTTACGGATTCACCCCTCCACTTT.

This clone was seen a handful of times. The chain has TRBV6-5 and TRBJ1-2; D gene ambiguous. The CDR3 runs to 14 residues. V shed 2 bases and J shed 6 bases, with 13 bases lying between them. Germline CDR1 and CDR2: MNHEY and SVGAGI. In DNA, the CDR3 is TGTGCCAGCAGTTACCGGCTGGGTGTAAATGGCTACACCTTC. It encodes CASSYRLGVNGYTF.

The chain has TRBV21-1 and TRBJ2-3; no DNA check was done on the table's D call, TRBD2. TRBV21-1 corresponds to a pseudogene. The CDR3 spans 17 residues. DNA for the CDR3: TGTGCCAGCAGAAGCAATGGCGGGAGGCTACTCACAGATACGCAGTATTTT. Its protein product is CASRSNGGRLLTDTQYF.

The chain carries TRBV6-5 and TRBJ1-4, with 7 positions matching TRBD1. V shed 6 bases and J 7 bases; nucleotides not matched to a gene: 11. The CDR3 extends over 15 amino acids. Germline V CDR1 and CDR2: MNHEY, SVGAGI. The CDR3 sequence is CASRLEGTVPEKLFF. CDR3 DNA sequence: TGTGCCAGCAGACTGGAGGGGACAGTTCCTGAAAAACTGTTTTTT.